This entry lists 3 T cell receptor beta chains sequenced from one sample in a study of blood T cell repertoires in COVID-19. The table came from immunoSEQ multiplex PCR; TCRdb's copy has only in-frame clones and leaves some out. The sample has hundreds of thousands of clones; approximately 89% are singletons. Material for sequencing was peripheral blood. These receptors all stem from a woman aged 55-69 years with COVID-19, enrolled during active disease.

The genes are TRBV24-1 and TRBJ2-5; TRBD1 is a possible D gene (5 bases). The germline V and J ends were trimmed by 5 bases and 5 bases, with 11 bases remaining between them. Looked up from germline, CDR1 is KGHDR and CDR2 is SFDVKD. This CDR3 is built from 13 residues. The CDR3 loop reads CATSVTGGETQYF. The DNA for the CDR3 is TGTGCCACCAGTGTAACAGGCGGCGAGACCCAGTACTTC.

This clone was recorded only once. The rearrangement joins TRBV12-5 to TRBJ2-5, with 7 bases matching TRBD1. The V gene end was trimmed by 6 bases and the J gene end by 5 bases; junction bases not matched to a gene: 18. This CDR3 has 17 amino acids. CDR1 is LGHNT, CDR2 FRNRAP, per germline. Written as DNA, the CDR3 is TGTGCTAGTGGCCTTGGTGCCGGGACAGCGGTTTTTGAGACCCAGTACTTC. It specifies CASGLGAGTAVFETQYF.

The chain combines TRBV5-6 with TRBJ1-2; D is possibly TRBD1 (5 bases). V lost 0 bases to trimming and J lost 8 bases, with 11 bases between them. The CDR3 contains 13 residues. The germline gives CDR1 SGHDT, CDR2 YYEEEE. The CDR3 coding sequence is TGTGCCAGCAGCTTGGCCGGGGGGAACGGCTACACCTTC. The encoded protein is CASSLAGGNGYTF.